Only a few counts were recorded for the clone carrying this T cell receptor beta chain. Its antigen is unknown. Sequenced material consisted of expressed TCRB transcripts (all of the isolated RNA was reverse transcribed). Libraries were prepared by immunoSEQ multiplex PCR; TCRdb keeps only in-frame clonotypes and omits some of them. The table records a few hundred thousand clones, roughly 13% of them present only once. The data were obtained in a study of beta chain features in type 1 diabetes. Study at large: Patients were similar to healthy donors in age and gender (as well as in cell yields). General study findings and limits: TCRB CDR3s were moderately but significantly shorter in Type 1 diabetes patients in all four CD4+ subsets. Shorter templates might be favored by PCR, and equally so in patients and in controls.

V lost 4 bases, J lost 2 bases, and 11 bases stayed unmatched. The germline V gene encodes CDR1 LGHNA and CDR2 YNFKEQ. The CDR3 is 17 residues long. The collection from each donor was one heparinised blood draw averaging roughly 110 mL. This receptor was taken from a woman under 30 with type 1 diabetes. The chain employs TRBV4-2 and TRBJ2-7; 10 bases agree with TRBD1. The sample consisted of naive CD4+ T cells from blood. The CDR3 loop is CASSLPSRDRGPYEQYF. DNA for the CDR3: TGTGCCAGCAGCCTCCCGAGTAGGGACAGGGGTCCCTACGAGCAGTACTTC.